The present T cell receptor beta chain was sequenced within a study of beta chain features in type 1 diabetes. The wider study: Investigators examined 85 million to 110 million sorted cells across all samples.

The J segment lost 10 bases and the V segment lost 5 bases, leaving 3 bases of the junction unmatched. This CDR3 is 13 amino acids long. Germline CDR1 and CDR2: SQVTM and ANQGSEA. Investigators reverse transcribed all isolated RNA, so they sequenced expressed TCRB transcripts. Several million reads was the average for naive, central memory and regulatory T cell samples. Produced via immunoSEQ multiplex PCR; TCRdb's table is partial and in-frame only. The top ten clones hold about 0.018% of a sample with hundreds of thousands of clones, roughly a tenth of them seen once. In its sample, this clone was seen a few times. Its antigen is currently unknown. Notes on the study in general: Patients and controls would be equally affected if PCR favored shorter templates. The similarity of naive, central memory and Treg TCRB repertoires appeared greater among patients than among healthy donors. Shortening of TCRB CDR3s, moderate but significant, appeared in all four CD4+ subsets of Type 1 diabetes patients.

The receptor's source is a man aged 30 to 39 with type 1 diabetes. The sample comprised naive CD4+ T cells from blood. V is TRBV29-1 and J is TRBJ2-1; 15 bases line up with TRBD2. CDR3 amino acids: CSVIGLAGGEQFF. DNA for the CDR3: TGCAGCGTTATCGGACTAGCGGGGGGGGAGCAGTTCTTC.